This T cell receptor (beta chain) derives from a study of control samples from healthy donors and cancer patients. Germline V lookup: CDR1 LNHDA, CDR2 SQIVND (reference sequence). The CDR3 consists of 12 residues. V gave up 4 bases and J gave up 5 bases, with 8 bases separating them. Repertoires were generated with immunoSEQ multiplex PCR, while TCRdb's copy carries only in-frame clones and drops some. The data contain 150,000 to 200,000 clones, around 90% of them seen just once; the ten biggest clones take up more than 1.3%. Sequencing was performed on blood. The genes are TRBV19 and TRBJ2-5; no definite D call. The clonotype was recovered from a woman in her 50s in good health. CDR3 loop: CASSSGAETQYF. CDR3 DNA sequence: TGTGCCAGTAGTAGCGGCGCGGAGACCCAGTACTTC. Drawing the rest from reference TRBV19 and TRBJ2-5, the complete variable domain is DGGITQSPKYLFRKEGQNVTLSCEQNLNHDAMYWYRQDPGQGLRLIYYSQIVNDFQKGDIAEGYSVSREKKESFPLTVTSAQKNPTAFYLCASSSGAETQYFGPGTRLLVL.